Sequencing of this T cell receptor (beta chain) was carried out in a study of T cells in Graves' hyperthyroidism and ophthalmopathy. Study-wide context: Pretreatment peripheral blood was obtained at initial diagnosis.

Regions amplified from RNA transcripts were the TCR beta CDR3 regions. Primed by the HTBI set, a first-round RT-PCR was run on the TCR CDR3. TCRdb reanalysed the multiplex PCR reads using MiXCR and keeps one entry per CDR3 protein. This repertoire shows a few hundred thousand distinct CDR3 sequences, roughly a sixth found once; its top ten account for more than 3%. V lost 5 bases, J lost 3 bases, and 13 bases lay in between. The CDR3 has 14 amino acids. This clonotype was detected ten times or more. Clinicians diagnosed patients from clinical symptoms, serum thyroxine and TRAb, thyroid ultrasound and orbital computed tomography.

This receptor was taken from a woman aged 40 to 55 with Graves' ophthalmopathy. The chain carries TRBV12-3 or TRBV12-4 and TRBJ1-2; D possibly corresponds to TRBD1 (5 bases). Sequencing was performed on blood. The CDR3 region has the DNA TGTGCCAGCAGTAGACAGTTCATCGACTATGGCTACACCTTC. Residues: CASSRQFIDYGYTF.